This T cell receptor beta chain derives from a study of shared clonotypes between healthy human individuals. Deep level was the assay's run setting. Researchers divided each subset's genomic DNA evenly across several immunoSEQ plates. Sequencing used immunoSEQ multiplex PCR; TCRdb keeps in-frame clones, though not all of them. The top ten clones hold roughly 0.45% of a sample with about 1.5 million clones, roughly 98% of them seen once. Study-wide results and caveats: Despite large depth, sorted-subset datasets appeared incompletely sequenced.

This CDR3 is 11 amino acids long. Trimming took 6 bases from V and 5 from J, leaving 10 bases between them. Germline V gives CDR1 DFQATT, CDR2 SNEGSKA (reference sequence). For this clone: Antigen: not known.

This chain joins TRBV20-1 and TRBJ2-5, with D perhaps matching TRBD2 (6 bases). The sequence came from a man younger than 40 in good health. Sequencing was carried out using naive CD4+ T cells sorted from blood. Subset here: CD45RA+ positively selected. CDR3 protein: CSAMGGETQYF. CDR3 bases: TGCAGTGCAATGGGGGGTGAGACCCAGTACTTC.